These 27 T cell receptor beta chains were sequenced from one sample in a study of shared clonotypes between healthy human individuals. Profiling relied on immunoSEQ multiplex PCR, and the TCRdb table lists in-frame clones only, not all of them. The sample includes roughly 490,000 clones, 70% to 80% seen only once; the top ten take 10% to 15%. Sequencing used PBMCs. Every receptor here comes from a woman aged 40 to 50 in good health. Some clones in this sample may be carry-over from other donors' samples.

This chain joins TRBV2 and TRBJ1-5, with D possibly being TRBD1 (5 bases). V lost 10 bases to trimming and J lost 4 bases, with 14 bases between them. CDR1 is SNHLY, CDR2 FYNNEI, per germline. The CDR3 contains 13 residues. The CDR3 spells CATQGFGNQPQHF. The CDR3 bases are TGTGCCACTCAGGGTTTCGGGAATCAGCCCCAGCATTTT.

This clone was detected once. The V gene is TRBV19, the J gene TRBJ2-1; TRBD1 matches 10 bases. The CDR3 runs to 15 residues. After removal of 3 bases from V and 9 bases from J, the junction contained 8 bases not matched to a gene. In germline, CDR1 is LNHDA, CDR2 SQIVND (reference sequence). CDR3 region: CASSMVGQGNGEQFF. The CDR3 DNA follows: TGTGCCAGTAGTATGGTGGGACAGGGGAACGGTGAGCAGTTCTTC.

In the case of this clone: One base away lies a much larger clone, so this may be a sequencing read error. The chain recombines TRBV11-2 with TRBJ2-7; 7 nucleotides match TRBD1. V gave up 0 bases and J gave up 9 bases; unmatched junction bases: 11. This CDR3 region has 15 residues. CDR1 SGHAT and CDR2 FQNNGV come from the germline V gene. CDR3 in DNA: TGTGCCAGCAGCTTAGATGCCAGGGGGATCGACGGGCAGTACTTC. Amino acids: CASSLDARGIDGQYF.

This chain joins TRBV27 and TRBJ2-7, with D perhaps TRBD1 (6 bases). The CDR3 contains 15 residues. The germline V gene has CDR1 MNHEY and CDR2 SMNVEV (reference sequence). V lost 5 bases and J lost 5, with 19 bases in between. CDR3 bases: TGTGCCAGCAGTGCACGTTACCAGGGGATCCACGAGCAGTACTTC. As protein: CASSARYQGIHEQYF.

The chain has TRBV6-5 and TRBJ2-3, with D possibly TRBD2 on 6 matching bases. CDR1 is MNHEY and CDR2 is SVGAGI in the germline V gene. The CDR3 is made up of 15 amino acids. V gave up 10 bases and J gave up 4 bases, with 21 bases separating them. This chain's CDR3 is CATTSEGGMADTQYF. The CDR3 bases are TGTGCCACCACCTCAGAAGGAGGGATGGCAGATACGCAGTATTTT.

The chain recombines TRBV6-6 with TRBJ2-7, with 7 nucleotides matching TRBD2. CDR1 and CDR2 from the germline V gene are MNHNY and SVGAGI (reference sequence). V dropped 8 bases and J dropped 0; count of bases not matched to a gene: 1. The CDR3 sequence is 12 residues long. The CDR3 DNA reads TGTGCCAGCCGGGGGGACTCCTACGAGCAGTACTTC. It encodes CASRGDSYEQYF.

This clone showed up many times. The V call is TRBV6-5, the J call TRBJ2-7; 8 bases fit TRBD1. The CDR3 contains 16 residues. Germline trimming cut 2 bases from V and 3 bases from J; bases unmatched to any gene: 9. Germline CDR1 is MNHEY and CDR2 is SVGAGI. The CDR3 protein is CASSYPPTGASYEQYF. CDR3 coding DNA: TGTGCCAGCAGTTACCCCCCGACAGGGGCTAGCTACGAGCAGTACTTC.

V gene TRBV7-3 combines with J gene TRBJ2-1; no clear D. V dropped 4 bases and J dropped 3 bases, with 7 bases sitting between them. This CDR3 is 13 amino acids long. Germline loops: CDR1 SGHTA, CDR2 FQGTGA. Here the CDR3 reads CASSSDGYNEQFF. The CDR3 DNA reads TGTGCCAGCAGCTCCGACGGCTACAATGAGCAGTTCTTC.

This clone has only one observation. The chain employs TRBV11-2 and TRBJ2-1; no clear D. Germline CDR1 is SGHAT and CDR2 is FQNNGV. The germline V and J ends were trimmed by 0 bases and 7 bases, with 7 bases remaining between them. This CDR3 comprises 13 residues. DNA for the CDR3: TGTGCCAGCAGCTTAGATCTGTTGAATGAGCAGTTCTTC. This translates into CASSLDLLNEQFF.

This clone was found many times. The chain combines TRBV27 with TRBJ2-1; TRBD2 agrees at 10 bases. CDR1 MNHEY and CDR2 SMNVEV come from the germline V gene (reference sequence). This CDR3 comprises 15 residues. V dropped 7 bases and J dropped 6; count of bases not matched to a gene: 9. CDR3: CASISAGGMGNEQFF. The CDR3 DNA sequence: TGTGCCAGCATCTCAGCGGGAGGGATGGGCAATGAGCAGTTCTTC.

V is TRBV5-4 and J is TRBJ2-7; weak D call: TRBD2 (5 bases). In germline, CDR1 is SGHNT, CDR2 YYREEE (reference sequence). The CDR3 has 14 amino acids. V lost 4 bases and J 4 bases, leaving 15 bases between the germline ends. CDR3 DNA sequence: TGTGCCAGCAGCCGGGAAAGCGGTGCATACGAGCAGTACTTC. Protein: CASSRESGAYEQYF.

The V call is TRBV6-1, the J call TRBJ2-7, with D possibly matching TRBD1 (6 bases). Looked up from germline, CDR1 is MNHNS and CDR2 is SASEGT. V lost 8 bases to trimming and J lost 3 bases, with 17 bases between them. The CDR3 is 14 residues long. CDR3 residues: CASGEGRTVYEQYF. CDR3 DNA: TGTGCCAGCGGGGAAGGACGGACAGTCTACGAGCAGTACTTC.

The rearrangement joins TRBV28 to TRBJ1-1, with unresolved D. This CDR3 is built from 12 residues. V was pared by 2 bases and J by 4 bases, with 5 bases between. CDR1 MDHEN and CDR2 SYDVKM come from the germline V gene. CDR3 amino acids: CASSLVGTEAFF. The DNA of the CDR3 is TGTGCCAGCAGTTTAGTTGGCACTGAAGCTTTCTTT.

This clone was counted only a few times. V gene TRBV5-1 combines with J gene TRBJ2-1; weak D call: TRBD1 (5 bases). The CDR3 is 14 residues long. The V end was cut by 4 bases, the J end by 3 bases, with 11 bases between. Germline lookup yields CDR1 SGHRS and CDR2 YFSETQ. Here the CDR3 DNA reads TGCGCCAGCAGCCCTGGCAGGGTCTACAATGAGCAGTTCTTC. Amino acid sequence: CASSPGRVYNEQFF. Full variable domain (missing parts from reference TRBV5-1 and TRBJ2-1): KAGVTQTPRYLIKTRGQQVTLSCSPISGHRSVSWYQQTPGQGLQFLFEYFSETQRNKGNFPGRFSGRQFSNSRSEMNVSTLELGDSALYLCASSPGRVYNEQFFGPGTRLTVL.

This chain joins TRBV15 and TRBJ2-7; D is possibly TRBD2 (5 bases). V gave up 8 bases and J gave up 0 bases, with 11 bases separating them. The length of the CDR3 is 13 residues. The germline V gene encodes CDR1 LNHNV and CDR2 YYDKDF (reference sequence). CDR3 in amino acids: CATAAGLSYEQYF. For the CDR3, the DNA is TGTGCCACCGCGGCAGGACTCTCCTACGAGCAGTACTTC.

This rearrangement joins TRBV19 to TRBJ1-1; TRBD1 matches 9 bases. The CDR3 runs 15 residues. The germline V gene has CDR1 LNHDA and CDR2 SQIVND (reference sequence). V dropped 10 bases and J dropped 2; count of bases not matched to a gene: 11. This CDR3 is CATRDREKGNTEAFF. CDR3 DNA sequence: TGTGCCACCAGGGACAGGGAGAAAGGAAACACTGAAGCTTTCTTT.

The chain uses TRBV5-1 and TRBJ2-7; no clear D gene. The V gene lost 0 bases and the J gene lost 2 bases, with 9 bases spanning the gap. CDR3 size: 14 residues. Germline V gives CDR1 SGHRS, CDR2 YFSETQ. The CDR3 DNA sequence: TGCGCCAGCAGCTTGGTGGTCAGTCCCTACGAGCAGTACTTC. Its protein is CASSLVVSPYEQYF.

V and J are TRBV28 and TRBJ2-7; possibly TRBD2 for D (6 bases). The V gene lost 2 bases and the J gene lost 7 bases, with 12 bases spanning the gap. The CDR3 runs to 13 residues. Germline CDR1 reads MDHEN; CDR2 reads SYDVKM. The CDR3 nucleotides are TGTGCCAGCAGTTTAGGGACTCACTGGGAGCAGTACTTC. This translates into CASSLGTHWEQYF.

Concerning this clone itself: Other DNA sequences in the same sample also yield this CDR3. The chain carries TRBV28 and TRBJ1-1, with TRBD1 as a possible D gene (6 bases). Trimming cost V 6 bases and J 2 bases, with 13 bases left between them. Germline V gene lookup returns CDR1 MDHEN and CDR2 SYDVKM. The CDR3 loop spans 14 amino acids. CDR3 DNA: TGTGCCAGCAGCCCGGGGGGGGGCAACACTGAAGCTTTCTTT. It is translated as CASSPGGGNTEAFF.

This clone was observed a few times. Other DNA sequences within the sample encode an identical CDR3. The chain couples TRBV4-3 to TRBJ2-6; D unresolved. Germline CDR1 and CDR2: LGHNA and YSLEER. This CDR3 is 16 amino acids long. The V gene lost 0 bases and the J gene lost 0 bases, with 6 bases spanning the gap. The CDR3 region is CASSQEVGSGANVLTF. DNA of the CDR3: TGCGCCAGCAGCCAAGAGGTGGGCTCTGGGGCCAACGTCCTGACTTTC.

The chain employs TRBV7-9 and TRBJ2-7; D remains unclear. Per germline, CDR1 SEHNR and CDR2 FQNEAQ (reference sequence). V dropped 1 base and J dropped 3 bases, with 10 bases sitting between them. The CDR3 length is 14 residues. CDR3 region: CASSLEAFNYEQYF. Here the CDR3 DNA reads TGTGCCAGCAGCTTAGAGGCCTTCAACTACGAGCAGTACTTC.

V usage is TRBV27 and J usage is TRBJ2-7, with 7 positions matching TRBD1. In germline, CDR1 is MNHEY, CDR2 SMNVEV (reference sequence). With 6 bases clipped from V and 3 bases from J, the junction kept 8 bases outside the gene matches. This CDR3 contains 14 residues. CDR3 bases: TGTGCCAGCAGGGCACAGGGGTTCCGCTACGAGCAGTACTTC. Its protein is CASRAQGFRYEQYF.

This clone has a single count. The chain recombines TRBV7-3 with TRBJ2-5; TRBD2 might be the D (6 bases). Looked up from germline, CDR1 is SGHTA and CDR2 is FQGTGA. V was shortened by 3 bases and J by 4 bases, with 15 bases between the two germline ends. The CDR3 consists of 15 residues. For the CDR3, the DNA is TGTGCCAGCAGCTTGGTGGGAGGACCGGGAGAGACCCAGTACTTC. It codes for CASSLVGGPGETQYF.

A word on this clone: A far bigger clonotype differs at one base, so this is likely a read error. The chain has TRBV5-1 and TRBJ2-3, with a possible D match to TRBD2 (5 bases). Germline CDR1 SGHRS, CDR2 YFSETQ. This CDR3 contains 15 residues. The CDR3 region is CASSLGLAVTDTRYF. DNA for the CDR3: TGCGCCAGCAGCTTGGGGCTAGCAGTTACAGATACGCGGTATTTT.

This clone appeared a single time. The chain employs TRBV19 and TRBJ2-5; D is perhaps TRBD2 (5 bases). V lost 5 bases and J 4 bases, leaving 14 bases between the germline ends. The CDR3 is 14 residues long. Germline-derived CDR1 and CDR2 are LNHDA and SQIVND (reference sequence). The CDR3 DNA follows: TGTGCCAGTAGTCCTGGACTCGTGACAGAGACCCAGTACTTC. Its translation: CASSPGLVTETQYF.

The chain has TRBV12-5 and TRBJ2-1; TRBD2 is a possible D gene (6 bases). V was trimmed by 5 bases and J by 15 bases, leaving 17 bases between them. The CDR3 contains 12 residues. CDR1 LGHNT and CDR2 FRNRAP come from the germline V gene. In nucleotides, the CDR3 is TGTGCTAGTGGTCCCCACCGCGGGAATGTGTTCTTC. Protein: CASGPHRGNVFF. The variable domain in full, completed from reference TRBV12-5 and TRBJ2-1, reads DARVTQTPRHKVTEMGQEVTMRCQPILGHNTVFWYRQTMMQGLELLAYFRNRAPLDDSGMPKDRFSAEMPDATLATLKIQPSEPRDSAVYFCASGPHRGNVFFGPGTRLTVL.

V and J are TRBV10-2 and TRBJ2-7, with 11 bases lining up with TRBD2. Germline V gives CDR1 WSHSY, CDR2 SAAADI. V dropped 8 bases and J dropped 2; count of bases not matched to a gene: 2. The CDR3 spans 13 residues. CDR3 nucleotide sequence: TGCGCCAGCGGGGGACTAGCGGCCTACGAGCAGTACTTC. Its translation is CASGGLAAYEQYF.